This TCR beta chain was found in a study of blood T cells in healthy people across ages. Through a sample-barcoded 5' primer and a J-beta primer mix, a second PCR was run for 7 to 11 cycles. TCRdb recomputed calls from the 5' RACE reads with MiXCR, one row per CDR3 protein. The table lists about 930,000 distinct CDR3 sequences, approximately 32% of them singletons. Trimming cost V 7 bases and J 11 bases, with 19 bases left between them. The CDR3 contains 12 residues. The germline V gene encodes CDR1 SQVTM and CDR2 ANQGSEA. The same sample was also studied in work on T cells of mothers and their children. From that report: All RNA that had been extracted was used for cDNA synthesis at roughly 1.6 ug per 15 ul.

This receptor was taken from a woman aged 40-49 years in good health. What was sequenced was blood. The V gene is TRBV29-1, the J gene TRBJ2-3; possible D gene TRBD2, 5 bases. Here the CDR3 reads CSGEDGLYEQYF. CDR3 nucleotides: TGCAGCGGAGAGGACGGACTCTACGAGCAGTATTTT.